A single sample gave rise to the 32 T cell receptor beta chains below, sequenced in a study of blood T cell repertoires in COVID-19. The repertoire was sequenced with immunoSEQ multiplex PCR; TCRdb's copy has only in-frame clones and lacks some. The profile shows 490,000 or so clones, more than 75% of them singletons. The source material was PBMCs or T cells enriched from blood (not recorded which). These receptors were collected from a woman aged 40 to 55 who had recovered from COVID-19.

The chain employs TRBV18 and TRBJ2-7, with TRBD2 identical over 9 bases. This CDR3 comprises 13 residues. Per germline, CDR1 KGHSH and CDR2 LQKENI. V trimming: 3 bases; J trimming: 5 bases; junction bases outside the gene matches: 2. The CDR3 here is CASSPGTSNEQYF. The CDR3 region has the DNA TGTGCCAGCTCACCCGGGACTAGCAACGAGCAGTACTTC.

This clone was observed a single time. This chain's CDR3 is CASTLAVRGGYTF. CDR3 in DNA: TGTGCCAGCACCTTAGCAGTTCGCGGGGGCTACACCTTC. The V call is TRBV5-8, the J call TRBJ1-2; no clear D gene. Trimming shortened V by 6 bases and J by 8 bases, and 17 bases separated the two germline ends. This CDR3 contains 13 residues. Germline V gene data show CDR1 as SGHTS and CDR2 as YDEGEE.

This clone showed up just a few times. The chain couples TRBV27 to TRBJ1-6, with unresolved D. Germline values: CDR1 MNHEY, CDR2 SMNVEV (reference sequence). Trimming stripped 2 bases from V and 6 bases from J, with 14 bases between. The CDR3 has 16 residues. The CDR3 DNA follows: TGTGCCAGCAGTTTACTTGGAGGGATGGGTAATTCACCCCTCCACTTT. It codes for CASSLLGGMGNSPLHF.

This rearrangement joins TRBV6-2 or TRBV6-3 to TRBJ1-5, with D possibly matching TRBD1 (6 bases). Germline-derived CDR1 and CDR2 are MNHEY and SVGEGT. The germline V and J ends were trimmed by 4 bases and 1 base, with 14 bases remaining between them. CDR3 length: 16 amino acids. The DNA for the CDR3 is TGTGCCAGCAGTTCCCGCGGGGGCCTGAGCAATCAGCCCCAGCATTTT. Translating it yields CASSSRGGLSNQPQHF.

This chain connects TRBV27 to TRBJ1-4; D remains ambiguous. The CDR3 is made up of 16 amino acids. V lost 4 bases and J 5 bases, leaving 17 bases between the germline ends. Germline CDR1 MNHEY, CDR2 SMNVEV (reference sequence). The CDR3 DNA is TGTGCCAGCAGTTCCCTGGGTGGGCATTTAAATGAAAAACTGTTTTTT. This translates into CASSSLGGHLNEKLFF.

As regards this clone: An end of the junction differs from the germline gene, which may be a read error. The chain recombines TRBV7-7 with TRBJ2-1, with 11 bases lining up with TRBD2. The CDR3 is 14 amino acids. In germline, CDR1 is SSHAT, CDR2 FNYEAQ (reference sequence). The CDR3 nucleotides read TGTGCTAGCAGCCGGATAGCGGGAGGGCCCCCTATACTCTTC. It specifies CASSRIAGGPPILF.

The V and J genes are TRBV7-2 and TRBJ1-6, with 7 bases matching TRBD1. Germline V lookup: CDR1 SGHTA, CDR2 FQGNSA. CDR3 size: 14 residues. Germline trimming cut 3 bases from V and 7 bases from J; bases unmatched to any gene: 3. CDR3 loop: CASSLTGKNSPLHF. In nucleotides, the CDR3 is TGTGCCAGCAGCTTGACAGGGAAGAATTCACCCCTCCACTTT.

The rearrangement uses TRBV4-1 and TRBJ1-1; D ambiguous. The CDR3 spans 13 residues. Trimming pared 4 bases from V and 10 bases from J, leaving 16 bases between. Germline V CDR1 and CDR2: MGHRA, YSYEKL. The chain's CDR3 is CASSPPFGIGAFF. The CDR3 coding sequence is TGCGCCAGCAGCCCCCCCTTCGGGATAGGAGCTTTCTTT.

The chain has TRBV5-1 and TRBJ2-2, with D uncertain. The V end was cut by 0 bases, the J end by 4 bases, with 7 bases between. Germline V gene lookup returns CDR1 SGHRS and CDR2 YFSETQ. This CDR3 region has 14 residues. The CDR3 DNA follows: TGCGCCAGCAGCTTGGGTTCGGGCACCGGGGAGCTGTTTTTT. Translated: CASSLGSGTGELFF. Filled out from reference TRBV5-1 and TRBJ2-2, the complete variable domain reads KAGVTQTPRYLIKTRGQQVTLSCSPISGHRSVSWYQQTPGQGLQFLFEYFSETQRNKGNFPGRFSGRQFSNSRSEMNVSTLELGDSALYLCASSLGSGTGELFFGEGSRLTVL.

The chain links TRBV19 to TRBJ2-3; TRBD1 agrees at 7 bases. The CDR3 has 14 residues. The V and J ends lost 7 bases and 2 bases, in that order; junction bases with no gene match: 6. Germline V gives CDR1 LNHDA, CDR2 SQIVND (reference sequence). The CDR3 protein is CASKRGGHTDTQYF. CDR3 coding DNA: TGTGCCAGTAAACGAGGGGGCCACACAGATACGCAGTATTTT.

Details on this clone: The same CDR3 also results from other DNA sequences found in this sample. The CDR3 here is CASSLQGQPQHF. In nucleotides, the CDR3 is TGTGCCAGCAGTCTACAGGGACAGCCCCAGCATTTT. This chain uses TRBV12-3 or TRBV12-4 with TRBJ1-5, with D perhaps matching TRBD1 (6 bases). The V gene lost 5 bases and the J gene lost 7 bases, with 9 bases spanning the gap. The CDR3 runs to 12 residues.

The chain uses TRBV5-4 and TRBJ1-2; TRBD1 agrees at 7 bases. Germline loops: CDR1 SGHNT, CDR2 YYREEE (reference sequence). The V gene end was trimmed by 0 bases and the J gene end by 4 bases; junction bases not matched to a gene: 3. This CDR3 is 14 amino acids long. CDR3 protein: CASSLGQGTYGYTF. CDR3 bases: TGTGCCAGCAGCTTGGGACAGGGAACCTATGGCTACACCTTC.

The chain recombines TRBV14 with TRBJ2-7; 7 bases are a match to TRBD2. The CDR3 is 16 residues long. Germline CDR1 is SGHDN and CDR2 is FVKESK. Trimming removed 1 base from V and 4 bases from J; junction bases left unmatched: 10. The CDR3: CASSQALQGTIYEQYF. The CDR3 DNA reads as TGTGCCAGCAGCCAAGCGCTCCAAGGGACTATTTACGAGCAGTACTTC.

This chain connects TRBV7-9 to TRBJ1-2; D possibly corresponds to TRBD1 (6 bases). Germline V CDR1 and CDR2: SEHNR, FQNEAQ (reference sequence). CDR3 length: 16 amino acids. Between the trimmed V and J ends, which lost 4 bases and 0 bases, there was a span of 15 bases. CDR3 in amino acids: CASSSRQDEPNYGYTF. CDR3 DNA sequence: TGTGCCAGCAGCTCTCGACAGGACGAGCCTAACTATGGCTACACCTTC.

The V gene is TRBV18, the J gene TRBJ1-1; tentative D call: TRBD1 (6 bases). This CDR3 comprises 15 residues. Germline loops: CDR1 KGHSH, CDR2 LQKENI. V lost 5 bases, J lost 1 base, and 14 bases lay in between. For the CDR3, the DNA is TGTGCCAGCTCATCCCAGGCAGGGGAGAACACTGAAGCTTTCTTT. This sequence encodes CASSSQAGENTEAFF.

V and J are TRBV2 and TRBJ2-3; weak D call: TRBD2 (5 bases). The CDR3 sequence is 12 residues long. Deletions cut 8 bases from V and 6 bases from J, with 12 bases between. The germline CDR1 and CDR2 sequences are SNHLY and FYNNEI. The CDR3 DNA is TGTGCCAGCCGGACTGGTCTGGATACGCAGTATTTT. Amino acid sequence: CASRTGLDTQYF.

This chain connects TRBV7-9 to TRBJ1-6; TRBD1 matches at 8 bases. The V segment lost 8 bases and the J segment 4 bases; nucleotides outside the gene matches: 7. Germline V gene data show CDR1 as SEHNR and CDR2 as FQNEAQ (reference sequence). The CDR3 contains 15 residues. The CDR3 is CASARGQEYNSPLHF. The CDR3 nucleotides are TGTGCCAGCGCACGGGGACAGGAGTATAATTCACCCCTCCACTTT.

The chain employs TRBV6-1 and TRBJ2-1, with TRBD1 identical over 9 bases. V shed 3 bases and J 8 bases; nucleotides not matched to a gene: 5. Germline V gene sequence: CDR1 MNHNS, CDR2 SASEGT. This CDR3 has 14 residues. The CDR3 nucleotides are TGTGCCAGCAGTGAGGGACAGGGATGGGATGAGCAGTTCTTC. Residues: CASSEGQGWDEQFF.

The V call is TRBV2, the J call TRBJ2-3; 9 positions agree with TRBD2. The CDR3 length is 15 residues. Per the germline V gene, CDR1 is SNHLY and CDR2 is FYNNEI. V shed 3 bases, J shed 4 bases, and the junction held 5 bases outside the gene matches. For the CDR3, the DNA is TGTGCCAGCAGTGATTCTAGCGGGAACCCAGATACGCAGTATTTT. Protein sequence: CASSDSSGNPDTQYF.

The gene calls are TRBV5-1 and TRBJ2-7; 10 bases agree with TRBD1. The CDR3 consists of 14 residues. V was pared by 3 bases and J by 3 bases, with 3 bases of the junction left unmatched. Germline CDR1 and CDR2: SGHRS and YFSETQ. As DNA, the CDR3 is TGCGCCAGCAGCTCGGACAGGGGGGGCTACGAGCAGTACTTC. Protein product: CASSSDRGGYEQYF.

This chain links TRBV6-2 or TRBV6-3 with TRBJ2-7, with 11 bases aligning to TRBD2. The CDR3 runs to 15 residues. V shed 5 bases and J 4 bases; nucleotides not matched to a gene: 7. CDR1 and CDR2 (germline): MNHEY, SVGEGT. CDR3 coding DNA: TGTGCCAGCAGTGGTAGCGGGAGGGCCCAATACGAGCAGTACTTC. It codes for CASSGSGRAQYEQYF.

The chain combines TRBV6-2 or TRBV6-3 with TRBJ2-7; a weak D match, TRBD2 (6 bases). Looked up from germline, CDR1 is MNHEY and CDR2 is SVGEGT. The CDR3 consists of 14 residues. V dropped 6 bases and J dropped 4 bases, with 16 bases sitting between them. In DNA form, the CDR3 reads TGTGCCAGCAGCGACCGGGCAGGGAGGTACGAGCAGTACTTC. It codes for CASSDRAGRYEQYF.

The chain links TRBV9 to TRBJ1-6; 12 nucleotides match TRBD1. Germline trimming cut 2 bases from V and 8 bases from J; bases unmatched to any gene: 2. This CDR3 region has 15 residues. Germline loops: CDR1 SGDLS, CDR2 YYNGEE. CDR3 amino acids: CASSVGTGGDSPLHF. CDR3 coding DNA: TGTGCCAGCAGCGTCGGGACAGGGGGCGATTCACCCCTCCACTTT.

V is TRBV7-9 and J is TRBJ1-1; TRBD1 might be the D (5 bases). Germline CDR1 SEHNR, CDR2 FQNEAQ (reference sequence). V lost 6 bases to trimming and J lost 8 bases, with 16 bases between them. The CDR3 contains 13 residues. CDR3 nucleotides: TGTGCCAGCAGTTTCCAGGGCCGATTCGAAGCTTTCTTT. It encodes CASSFQGRFEAFF.

CDR3 DNA sequence: TGTGCCAGCAGTGCCGGGACACTAGGGTATTTT. Translating it yields CASSAGTLGYF. This sequence joins TRBV2 and TRBJ2-3; perhaps TRBD1 as D (6 bases). The CDR3 has 11 residues. V dropped 4 bases and J dropped 14 bases, with 13 bases sitting between them. Germline values: CDR1 SNHLY, CDR2 FYNNEI.

The chain recombines TRBV19 with TRBJ1-2, with D possibly being TRBD1 (5 bases). Germline V lookup: CDR1 LNHDA, CDR2 SQIVND (reference sequence). The CDR3 is 13 amino acids. Trimming cost V 6 bases and J 10 bases, with 18 bases left between them. The CDR3 protein is CASRKDGRGAYTF. Here the CDR3 DNA reads TGTGCCAGTAGAAAGGACGGAAGGGGCGCCTACACCTTC.

The rearrangement joins TRBV5-1 to TRBJ2-3; TRBD2 matches at 7 bases. V shed 4 bases, J shed 1 base, and the junction held 9 bases outside the gene matches. CDR1 is SGHRS and CDR2 is YFSETQ in the germline V gene. The CDR3 consists of 16 residues. The CDR3 protein is CASSAVPAGGTDTQYF. CDR3 nucleotide sequence: TGCGCCAGCAGCGCTGTTCCTGCGGGAGGCACAGATACGCAGTATTTT.

The gene calls are TRBV14 and TRBJ1-1; D not certain. Germline lookup yields CDR1 SGHDN and CDR2 FVKESK. The CDR3 contains 13 residues. V dropped 0 bases and J dropped 7 bases, with 9 bases sitting between them. This chain's CDR3 is CASSQEDGLEAFF. Here the CDR3 DNA reads TGTGCCAGCAGCCAAGAAGACGGACTTGAAGCTTTCTTT.

The genes are TRBV11-3 and TRBJ2-1; D not certain. CDR1 is SGHNT and CDR2 is YENEEA in the germline V gene. This CDR3 region has 15 residues. Between the trimmed V and J ends, which lost 5 bases and 0 bases, there was a span of 11 bases. The CDR3, as DNA: TGTGCCAGCAGCCAACGACTGGGCTCCTACAATGAGCAGTTCTTC. This sequence encodes CASSQRLGSYNEQFF. Full variable domain (rest looked up from reference TRBV11-3 and TRBJ2-1): EAGVVQSPRYKIIEKKQPVAFWCNPISGHNTLYWYLQNLGQGPELLIRYENEEAVDDSQLPKDRFSAERLKGVDSTLKIQPAELGDSAVYLCASSQRLGSYNEQFFGPGTRLTVL.

The chain links TRBV4-1 to TRBJ1-2; possibly TRBD1 for D (5 bases). The CDR3 loop spans 13 amino acids. In germline, CDR1 is MGHRA, CDR2 YSYEKL. V gave up 0 bases and J gave up 7 bases, with 9 bases separating them. This CDR3 reads CASSQESGGGYTF. As DNA, the CDR3 is TGCGCCAGCAGCCAAGAAAGCGGGGGTGGCTACACCTTC.

This chain connects TRBV7-9 to TRBJ1-4; D unresolved. The CDR3 covers 12 residues. Trimming shortened V by 5 bases and J by 6 bases, and 7 bases separated the two germline ends. From germline, CDR1 is SEHNR and CDR2 FQNEAQ (reference sequence). In DNA, the CDR3 is TGTGCCAGCAGCCCTCGGGATGAAAAACTGTTTTTT. Protein: CASSPRDEKLFF.

The chain carries TRBV4-1 and TRBJ1-4; a weak D match, TRBD1 (5 bases). Germline values: CDR1 MGHRA, CDR2 YSYEKL. The CDR3 has 16 amino acids. The V gene lost 5 bases and the J gene lost 0 bases, with 13 bases spanning the gap. CDR3 region: CASSRWQGATNEKLFF. CDR3 nucleotide sequence: TGCGCCAGCAGCAGGTGGCAGGGCGCAACTAATGAAAAACTGTTTTTT.